This is a list of T cell receptor beta chains from one sample in a study of CD8+CD57+ T cells in acquired aplastic anemia. TCRdb re-derived calls from the reads in MiXCR, one entry per CDR3 protein. The data hold some 180,000 distinct CDR3 sequences, with approximately 45% observed a single time. The sample consisted of sorted CD4+, CD8+, or CD8+CD57+ T cells (not recorded which) from PBMCs. These receptors came from a human donor in good health. CDR3s include the opening cysteine and the closing phenylalanine or tryptophan. A D gene is named only where the DNA matches it firmly. The size field is filled for only some rows; it gives once, few, many or a size class.

TRBJ2-7 TRBV2 many - 13 TGTGCCAGCAGTGAGGCTTACATGGGCGAGCAGTACTTC CASSEAYMGEQYF
TRBJ1-3 TRBV2 - - 18 TGTGCCAGCAGTGAAGCGTCCGTAGCGCAGGCCCCAGGAAACACCATATATTTT CASSEASVAQAPGNTIYF
TRBJ2-2 TRBV15 - TRBD1 15 TGTGCCACAAGAACCGGGACAGGGGACACCGGGGAGCTGTTTTTT CATRTGTGDTGELFF
TRBJ2-7 TRBV18 few TRBD1 13 TGTGCCAGCTCTCAGGGACAGCTTTACGAGCAGTACTTC CASSQGQLYEQYF
TRBJ2-7 TRBV18 - TRBD2 15 TGTGCCAGCTCCCCGACTAGCGGGAGAGTAGGCGAGCAGTACTTC CASSPTSGRVGEQYF
TRBJ1-1 TRBV19 - - 15 TGTGCCAGTAGTATAGTAATCTGGGGAGGGGCTGAAGCTTTCTTT CASSIVIWGGAEAFF
TRBJ2-2 TRBV6-2/TRBV6-3 few - 13 TGTGCCAGCAGGGGACCGAACACCGGGGAGCTGTTTTTT CASRGPNTGELFF
TRBJ2-3 TRBV6-1 few - 14 TGTGCCAGCAGTCTTGCGACTAGATCAGATACGCAGTATTTT CASSLATRSDTQYF
TRBJ2-1 TRBV4-2 once - 15 TGTGCCACCTGCGAGGGAGTTGCGTCCTACAATGAGCAGTTCTTC CATCEGVASYNEQFF
TRBJ1-3 TRBV19 - - 17 TGTGCCAGTACCGGCCAGCCGGCAGGCCACTCTGGAAACACCATATATTTT CASTGQPAGHSGNTIYF
TRBJ1-1 TRBV19 many TRBD1 15 TGTGCCAGTAGTGTGAGGCCGGGACAGGGCCATGAAGCTTTCTTT CASSVRPGQGHEAFF
TRBJ1-6 TRBV6-1 many - 16 TGTGCCAGCAGAGGGGAGGACAGAATCTATAATTCACCCCTCCACTTT CASRGEDRIYNSPLHF
TRBJ2-7 TRBV20-1 once TRBD2 14 TGCAGTGCTAGAGACATGGCGGGAGTGGGCGAGCAGTACTTC CSARDMAGVGEQYF
TRBJ2-7 TRBV20-1 - - 12 TGCAGTGCTACCCCCTCTGAGGACGAGCAGTACTTC CSATPSEDEQYF
TRBJ2-3 TRBV29-1 many TRBD1 14 TGCAGCGCAGCTACCGGGACAGTTGCAGATACGCAGTATTTT CSAATGTVADTQYF
TRBJ2-1 TRBV15 many TRBD1 16 TGTGCCACCAGCAGAGTAGGACAGGGGGTCCGTATTGAGCAGTTCTTC CATSRVGQGVRIEQFF